In this sample, the clone carrying this T cell receptor beta chain turned up many times. Its antigen is not known. Every TCR cDNA molecule bore its own unique molecular identifier. MiXCR, run by TCRdb on the 5' RACE reads, gives a single entry per CDR3 protein. The data contain about 24,000 distinct CDR3 sequences, about 9.3% of them singletons. Time point denoted: sample taken at primary tumor resection. V shed 4 bases and J shed 0 bases, with 10 bases lying between them. Germline V CDR1 and CDR2: SNHLY, FYNNEI. CDR3 length: 15 residues. This sample was included in a study of spatial heterogeneity in lung cancer. Study results and caveats: Within tumors, counts of expanded alpha and beta TCRs tracked tumor mutation counts.

The source was lung tumor tissue, collected at surgery. The chain carries TRBV2 and TRBJ2-1, with D possibly TRBD2 on 5 matching bases. The clonotype originates from a male donor with early-stage non-small cell lung cancer. The CDR3 here is CASSGTASSYNEQFF. Written as DNA, the CDR3 is TGTGCCAGCAGTGGGACTGCGAGCTCCTACAATGAGCAGTTCTTC.